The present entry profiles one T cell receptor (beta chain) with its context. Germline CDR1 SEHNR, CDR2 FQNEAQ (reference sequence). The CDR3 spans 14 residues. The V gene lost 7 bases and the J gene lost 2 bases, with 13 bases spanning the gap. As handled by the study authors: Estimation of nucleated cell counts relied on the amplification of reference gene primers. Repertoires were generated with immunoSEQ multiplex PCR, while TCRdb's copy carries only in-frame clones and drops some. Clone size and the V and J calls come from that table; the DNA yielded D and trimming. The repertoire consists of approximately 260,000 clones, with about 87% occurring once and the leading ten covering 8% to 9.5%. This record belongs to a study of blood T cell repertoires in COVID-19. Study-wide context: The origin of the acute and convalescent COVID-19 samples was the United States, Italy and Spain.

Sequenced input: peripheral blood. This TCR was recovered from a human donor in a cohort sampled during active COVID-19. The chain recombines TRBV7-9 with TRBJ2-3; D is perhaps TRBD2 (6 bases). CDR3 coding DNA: TGTGCCAGCACCCCCGGGAGCGCCACAGATACGCAGTATTTT. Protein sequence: CASTPGSATDTQYF.